This T cell receptor (beta chain) derives from a study of control samples from healthy donors and cancer patients. The protocol was immunoSEQ multiplex PCR, while the TCRdb copy is restricted to in-frame clones and leaves out a portion. The repertoire consists of over 150,000 clones, with more than 85% occurring once and the leading ten covering 2% to 2.5%. This CDR3 contains 14 residues. Germline V CDR1 and CDR2: SGHVS, FNYEAQ. V was cut by 1 base and J by 7 bases, with 14 bases left in between. The specimen sequenced was blood. The chain carries TRBV7-6 and TRBJ2-7, with D possibly matching TRBD2 (5 bases). This TCR was recovered from a middle-aged woman in good health. In DNA, the CDR3 is TGTGCCAGCAGCTTAGGCGCCTTCGGGGTAGAGCAGTACTTC. Protein sequence: CASSLGAFGVEQYF.